The rows below give T cell receptor beta chains drawn from one sample of a study of CD8 T cells in Susac syndrome. Via MiXCR, TCRdb re-called the immunoSEQ multiplex PCR reads, giving one row per CDR3 protein. The sample holds some 400,000 distinct CDR3 sequences; around 85% are singletons and the top ten take approximately 0.12%. What was sequenced was CD8+ T cells from PBMCs. The origin of the receptors is a human donor with multiple sclerosis. The CDR3 runs from the conserved cysteine through the conserved F or W. D genes are given only for firm matches. A row's size may be missing; if present it is once, few, many or a size class.

clone_size,d_call,cdr3_length,v_call,j_call,cdr3_nt,cdr3_aa
once,TRBD1,15,TRBV20-1,TRBJ1-5,TGCAGTGCTAGAGAGGACAGGTATAGCAATCAGCCCCAGCATTTT,CSAREDRYSNQPQHF
once,NA,15,TRBV30,TRBJ2-5,TGTGCCTGGAGTGCCCGACAGATACACCAAGAGACCCAGTACTTC,CAWSARQIHQETQYF
few,TRBD2,16,TRBV9,TRBJ2-7,TGTGCCAGCAGCGCGGGCTGGGCGGGAGGTACCGACGAGCAGTACTTC,CASSAGWAGGTDEQYF
NA,NA,15,TRBV5-1,TRBJ2-6,TGCGCCAGCAGCCCTTACAGGTCTGGGGCCAACGTCCTGACTTTC,CASSPYRSGANVLTF
NA,NA,16,TRBV19,TRBJ2-1,TGTGCCAGTAGTATCTCCGGCAGTAGCTCCTACAATGAGCAGTTCTTC,CASSISGSSSYNEQFF
NA,NA,15,TRBV7-9,TRBJ2-1,TGTGCCAGCAGCTCCCTCGGCGGGAACTACAATGAGCAGTTCTTC,CASSSLGGNYNEQFF
NA,NA,16,TRBV27,TRBJ1-5,TGTGCCAGCAGTTTCTCGGGACAAAATAGCAATCAGCCCCAGCATTTT,CASSFSGQNSNQPQHF
NA,TRBD2,12,TRBV4-1,TRBJ2-3,TGCGCCAGCAGCCAAGGGACTAGCGGGCTGGATTTT,CASSQGTSGLDF
NA,TRBD2,15,TRBV27,TRBJ2-1,TGTGCCAGCAGTTCAGCGGCTAGCGGGACCCATGAGCAGTTCTTC,CASSSAASGTHEQFF
NA,NA,13,TRBV6-5,TRBJ2-7,TGTGCCAGCAGTTCCGCCCCCTACTACGAGCAGTACTTC,CASSSAPYYEQYF
NA,NA,14,TRBV27,TRBJ2-7,TGTGCCAGCAGTTTTTTCGGACCCTCCTACGAGCAGTACTTC,CASSFFGPSYEQYF
NA,NA,13,TRBV28,TRBJ1-1,TGTGCCAGCGGCGCCATGTATGAACATGAAGCTTTCTTT,CASGAMYEHEAFF
NA,TRBD2,15,TRBV7-6,TRBJ2-1,TGTGCCAGCAGCTTTTTTGCGGGAGCCTACAATGAGCAGTTCTTC,CASSFFAGAYNEQFF
NA,NA,15,TRBV12-3/TRBV12-4,TRBJ2-1,TGTGCCAGCAGCCTGACAGTCAGCTCCTACAATGAGCAGTTCTTC,CASSLTVSSYNEQFF
once,NA,19,TRBV10-2,TRBJ1-1,TGCGCCAGCAGTGACCAGGATGCAAGGGGACCCTCAGTCAACACTGAAGCTTTCTTT,CASSDQDARGPSVNTEAFF
few,TRBD1,15,TRBV3-1,TRBJ2-3,TGTGCCAGCAGCCACCCGGGACAGGGGACAGATACGCAGTATTTT,CASSHPGQGTDTQYF
few,NA,13,TRBV9,TRBJ1-1,TGTGCCAGCAGCGTAGGTGGCAGCACTGAAGCTTTCTTT,CASSVGGSTEAFF
NA,TRBD2,17,TRBV5-6,TRBJ2-1,TGTGCCAGCAGCTTCACGTCCCTAGCGGGGATCTACAATGAGCAGTTCTTC,CASSFTSLAGIYNEQFF
NA,TRBD2,16,TRBV9,TRBJ2-7,TGTGCCAGCAGCGTAGGGGTGGGAGCGGGACGCTACGAGCAGTACTTC,CASSVGVGAGRYEQYF
NA,TRBD2,11,TRBV27,TRBJ2-1,TGTGCCATCGCGGGGGGAAATGAGCAGTTCTTC,CAIAGGNEQFF
NA,TRBD1,16,TRBV11-2,TRBJ2-7,TGTGCCAGCAGCTTAGAGGGCGGGACAGGGGCCGACGAGCAGTACTTC,CASSLEGGTGADEQYF
NA,NA,12,TRBV6-5,TRBJ2-1,TGTGCCAGCAGTTATGAGGGAGTTGAGCAGTTCTTC,CASSYEGVEQFF
NA,NA,15,TRBV7-4,TRBJ1-2,TGTGCCAGCAGCTTTAAGTGGCAGGGGAAGCAGGGCTACACCTTC,CASSFKWQGKQGYTF
few,TRBD2,15,TRBV6-1,TRBJ2-5,TGTGCCAGCAGTGTCCTAGCGGGAGCAGGAGAGACCCAGTACTTC,CASSVLAGAGETQYF
NA,NA,15,TRBV27,TRBJ2-7,TGTGCCAGCAGTTTATCCTCATTGACAGTTCTCGAGCAGTACTTC,CASSLSSLTVLEQYF
NA,NA,15,TRBV12-3/TRBV12-4,TRBJ1-4,TGTGCCAGCACCCTTACGGATGCAACTAATGAAAAACTGTTTTTT,CASTLTDATNEKLFF
few,NA,14,TRBV19,TRBJ1-1,TGTGCCAGTAGTATGTACGGAGAAAACACTGAAGCTTTCTTT,CASSMYGENTEAFF
NA,TRBD1,14,TRBV6-1,TRBJ2-7,TGTGCCAGCAGAAAAGGACAGGCCTACTACGAGCAGTACTTC,CASRKGQAYYEQYF
NA,TRBD2,13,TRBV28,TRBJ2-3,TGTGCCAGCACCTGGACTAGCTCAGATACGCAGTATTTT,CASTWTSSDTQYF
NA,TRBD1,13,TRBV30,TRBJ2-2,TGTGCGAGGACAGGGGCGAACACCGGGGAGCTGTTTTTT,CARTGANTGELFF
NA,NA,11,TRBV29-1,TRBJ1-1,TGCAGCGTTTCACGGGGCACTGAAGCTTTCTTT,CSVSRGTEAFF
NA,TRBD1,15,TRBV30,TRBJ2-7,TGTGCCTGGAGTCAACCCGGACAGGGAGCCTACGAGCAGTACTTC,CAWSQPGQGAYEQYF
NA,TRBD2,15,TRBV5-1,TRBJ2-1,TGCGCCAGCAATCGGGGAGGGAGCTCCTACAATGAGCAGTTCTTC,CASNRGGSSYNEQFF
NA,NA,16,TRBV14,TRBJ1-4,TGTGCCAGCAGCCAAGATCGGGGAGGAATTCGTGAAAAACTGTTTTTT,CASSQDRGGIREKLFF
NA,NA,15,TRBV4-1,TRBJ2-7,TGCGCCAGCAGCCAAGTTTCCGACTCTTCCTACGAGCAGTACTTC,CASSQVSDSSYEQYF
NA,NA,15,TRBV27,TRBJ1-5,TGTGCCAGCAGTTCAACAGGTGACCCGAATCAGCCCCAGCATTTT,CASSSTGDPNQPQHF
NA,NA,15,TRBV9,TRBJ2-7,TGTGCCAGCAGCGTACGGCTAGACCCTAGCGACGAGCAGTACTTC,CASSVRLDPSDEQYF
NA,TRBD2,16,TRBV5-1,TRBJ2-3,TGCGCCAGCAGCTTGTTTGGGGGGGAGCGCACAGATACGCAGTATTTT,CASSLFGGERTDTQYF
NA,TRBD2,16,TRBV4-1,TRBJ2-5,TGCGCCAGCAGCCAAGATGAAGCGGGGGAGCAAGAGACCCAGTACTTC,CASSQDEAGEQETQYF
NA,NA,14,TRBV5-4,TRBJ2-5,TGTGCCAGCAGCTTGATCACGGGTTTAGAGACCCAGTACTTC,CASSLITGLETQYF
NA,NA,18,TRBV11-2,TRBJ1-1,TGTGCCAGCAGCTTAATTAGCGTCAGGGAAAGGCGTGACACTGAAGCTTTCTTT,CASSLISVRERRDTEAFF
NA,TRBD1,13,TRBV6-6,TRBJ1-2,TGTGCCAGCAGATGGGACAGGGGCTATGGCTACACCTTC,CASRWDRGYGYTF
NA,NA,14,TRBV3-1,TRBJ1-2,TGTGCCAGCACCCCGACAGCCTATAACTATGGCTACACCTTC,CASTPTAYNYGYTF
NA,TRBD2,15,TRBV5-1,TRBJ2-1,TGTGCCAGCAGCTCCGGGACTAGCGGGTACAATGAGCAGTTCTTC,CASSSGTSGYNEQFF
NA,NA,16,TRBV13,TRBJ2-7,TGTGCCAGCAGCTTAGGCCAGACACCGAGCTCCTACGAGCAGTACTTC,CASSLGQTPSSYEQYF
NA,TRBD1,14,TRBV20-1,TRBJ2-1,TGCAGTGCCAGAAACAGGGGAATCTACAATGAGCAGTTCTTC,CSARNRGIYNEQFF
NA,NA,13,TRBV2,TRBJ1-2,TGTGCCAGCAGTGATCTGGGGAATTATGGCTACACCTTC,CASSDLGNYGYTF
NA,NA,15,TRBV6-5,TRBJ2-5,TGTGCCAGCAGTTTAGGGTCTCGGTCGCGAGAGACCCAGTACTTC,CASSLGSRSRETQYF
NA,NA,14,TRBV9,TRBJ1-1,TGTGCCAGCAGCGGGGGGACTGATGGGACTGAAGCTTTCTTT,CASSGGTDGTEAFF
NA,NA,13,TRBV3-1,TRBJ2-2,TGTGCCAGCAGCCGGGACTACACCGGGGAGCTGTTTTTT,CASSRDYTGELFF